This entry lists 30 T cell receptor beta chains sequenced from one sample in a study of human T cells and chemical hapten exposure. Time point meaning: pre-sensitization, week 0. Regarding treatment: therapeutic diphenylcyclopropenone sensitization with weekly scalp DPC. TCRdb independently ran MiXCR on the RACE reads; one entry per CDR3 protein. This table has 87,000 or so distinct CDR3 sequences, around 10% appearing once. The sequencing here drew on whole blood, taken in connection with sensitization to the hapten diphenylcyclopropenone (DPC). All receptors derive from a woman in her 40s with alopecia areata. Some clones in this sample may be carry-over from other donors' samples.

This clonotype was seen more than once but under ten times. The CDR3 nucleotides read TGTGCCAGCAGTTCCGGGACAATTAAGGCAGATACGCAGTATTTT. Translation gives CASSSGTIKADTQYF. The J gene is TRBJ2-3, the V gene TRBV12-3 or TRBV12-4, with a possible D match to TRBD1 (6 bases). The CDR3 extends over 15 amino acids. Trimming stripped 4 bases from V and 4 bases from J, with 15 bases between.

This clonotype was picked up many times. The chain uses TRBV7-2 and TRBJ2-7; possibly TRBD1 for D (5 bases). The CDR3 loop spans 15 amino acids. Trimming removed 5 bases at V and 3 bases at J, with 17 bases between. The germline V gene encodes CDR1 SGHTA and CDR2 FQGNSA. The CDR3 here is CASSPRSQGFYEQYF. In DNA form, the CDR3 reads TGTGCCAGCAGCCCCAGGTCCCAGGGTTTCTACGAGCAGTACTTC.

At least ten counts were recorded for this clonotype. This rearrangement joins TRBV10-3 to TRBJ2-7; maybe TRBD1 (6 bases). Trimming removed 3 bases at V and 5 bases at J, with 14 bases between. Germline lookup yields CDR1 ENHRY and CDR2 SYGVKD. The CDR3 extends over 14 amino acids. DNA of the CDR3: TGTGCCATCAGTGACTTACAGGGTCTCCACGAGCAGTACTTC. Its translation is CAISDLQGLHEQYF.

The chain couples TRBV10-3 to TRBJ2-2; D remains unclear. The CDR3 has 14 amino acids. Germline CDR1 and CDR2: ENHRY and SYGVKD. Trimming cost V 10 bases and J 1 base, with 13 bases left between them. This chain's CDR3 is CATSGELNTGELFF. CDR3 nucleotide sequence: TGTGCCACCTCAGGTGAACTGAACACCGGGGAGCTGTTTTTT.

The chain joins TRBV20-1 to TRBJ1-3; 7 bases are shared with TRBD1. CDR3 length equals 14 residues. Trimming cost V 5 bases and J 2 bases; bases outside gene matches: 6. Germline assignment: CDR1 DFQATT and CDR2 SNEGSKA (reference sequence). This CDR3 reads CSAPRGETGNTIYF. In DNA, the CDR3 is TGCAGTGCTCCCAGGGGGGAAACTGGAAACACCATATATTTT.

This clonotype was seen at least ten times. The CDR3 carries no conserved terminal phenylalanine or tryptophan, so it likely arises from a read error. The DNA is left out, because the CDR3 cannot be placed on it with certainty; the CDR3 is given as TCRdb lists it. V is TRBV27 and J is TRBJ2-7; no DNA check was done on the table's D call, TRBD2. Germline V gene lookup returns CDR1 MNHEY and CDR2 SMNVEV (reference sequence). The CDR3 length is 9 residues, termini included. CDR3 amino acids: CASTLKTSG.

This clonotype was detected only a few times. The CDR3 DNA reads as TGCAGCGTTGGAGGTCCCCGTGGCTACACCTTC. Protein product: CSVGGPRGYTF. V is TRBV29-1 and J is TRBJ1-2; D is undetermined. The CDR3 extends over 11 amino acids. Trimming took off 4 bases at V and 7 bases at J, with 10 bases between the two ends. The germline V gene encodes CDR1 SQVTM and CDR2 ANQGSEA. The entire variable domain, with the rest obtained from reference TRBV29-1 and TRBJ1-2, is as follows: SAVISQKPSRDICQRGTSLTIQCQVDSQVTMMFWYRQQPGQSLTLIATANQGSEATYESGFVIDKFPISRPNLTFSTLTVSNMSPEDSSIYLCSVGGPRGYTFGSGTRLTVV.

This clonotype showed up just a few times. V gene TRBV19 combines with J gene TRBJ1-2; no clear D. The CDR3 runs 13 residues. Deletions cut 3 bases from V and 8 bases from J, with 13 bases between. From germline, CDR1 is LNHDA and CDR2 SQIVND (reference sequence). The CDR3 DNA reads TGTGCCAGTAGTATTGCCGGAATCGGAGGCTACACCTTC. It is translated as CASSIAGIGGYTF.

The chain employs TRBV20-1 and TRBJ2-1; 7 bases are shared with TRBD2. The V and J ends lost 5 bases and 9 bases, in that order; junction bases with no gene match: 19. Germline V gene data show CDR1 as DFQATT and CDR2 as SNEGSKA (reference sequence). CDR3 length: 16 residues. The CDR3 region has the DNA TGCAGTGCTCAGTTGGGGGGGACTGGTAAAAGGGGTGAGCAGTTCTTC. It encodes CSAQLGGTGKRGEQFF.

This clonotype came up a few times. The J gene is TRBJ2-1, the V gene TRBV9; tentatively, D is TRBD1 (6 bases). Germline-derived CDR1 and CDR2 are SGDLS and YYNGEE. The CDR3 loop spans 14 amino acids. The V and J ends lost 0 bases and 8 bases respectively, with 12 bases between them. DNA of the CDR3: TGTGCCAGCAGCGTAGCTGGGGGCCGGTATGAGCAGTTCTTC. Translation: CASSVAGGRYEQFF.

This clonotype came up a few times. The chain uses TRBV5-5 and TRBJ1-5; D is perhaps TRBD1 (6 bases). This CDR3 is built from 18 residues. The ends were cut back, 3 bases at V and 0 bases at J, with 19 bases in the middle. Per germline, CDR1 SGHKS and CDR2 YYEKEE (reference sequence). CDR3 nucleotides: TGTGCCAGCAGCTCCATGCCACAGGGAGGGGTTAGCAATCAGCCCCAGCATTTT. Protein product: CASSSMPQGGVSNQPQHF.

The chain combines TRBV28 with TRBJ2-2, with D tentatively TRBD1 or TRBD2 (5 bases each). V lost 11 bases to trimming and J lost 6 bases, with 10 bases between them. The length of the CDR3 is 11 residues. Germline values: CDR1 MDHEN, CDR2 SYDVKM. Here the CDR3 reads CAGRGAGELFF. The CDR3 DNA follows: TGTGCCGGCCGAGGGGCCGGGGAGCTGTTTTTT.

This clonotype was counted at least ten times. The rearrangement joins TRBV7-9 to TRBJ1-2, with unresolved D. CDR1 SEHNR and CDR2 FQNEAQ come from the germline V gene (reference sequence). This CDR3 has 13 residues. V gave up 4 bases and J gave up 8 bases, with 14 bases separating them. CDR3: CASSWGVVSGYTF. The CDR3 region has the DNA TGTGCCAGCAGCTGGGGTGTAGTCAGCGGCTACACCTTC.

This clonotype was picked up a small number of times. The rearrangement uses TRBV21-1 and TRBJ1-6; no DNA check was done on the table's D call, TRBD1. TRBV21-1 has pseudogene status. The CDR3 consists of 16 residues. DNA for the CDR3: TGTGCCAGCAGCAAGGCCCCACAGGGAGAAGGATCACCCCTCCACTTT. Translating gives CASSKAPQGEGSPLHF.

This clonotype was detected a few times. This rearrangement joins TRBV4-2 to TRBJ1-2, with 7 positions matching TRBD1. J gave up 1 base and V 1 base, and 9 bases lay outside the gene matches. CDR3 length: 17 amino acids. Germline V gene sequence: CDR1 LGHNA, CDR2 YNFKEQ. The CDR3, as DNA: TGTGCCAGCAGCCAAGCAGGGGACAGCACCCGTAACTATGGCTACACCTTC. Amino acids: CASSQAGDSTRNYGYTF.

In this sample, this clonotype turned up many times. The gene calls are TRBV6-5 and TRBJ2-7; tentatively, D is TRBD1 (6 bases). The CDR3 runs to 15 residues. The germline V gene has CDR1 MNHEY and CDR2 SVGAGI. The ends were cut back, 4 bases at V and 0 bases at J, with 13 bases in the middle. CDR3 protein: CASSSGTPYSYEQYF. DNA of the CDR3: TGTGCCAGCAGTTCCGGGACACCTTACTCCTACGAGCAGTACTTC.

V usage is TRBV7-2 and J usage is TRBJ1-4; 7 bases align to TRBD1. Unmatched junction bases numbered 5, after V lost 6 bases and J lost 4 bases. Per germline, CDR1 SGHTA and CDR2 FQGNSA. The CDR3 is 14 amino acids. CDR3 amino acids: CASRDGTVNEKLFF. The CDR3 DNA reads TGTGCCAGCAGGGACGGGACAGTTAATGAAAAACTGTTTTTT.

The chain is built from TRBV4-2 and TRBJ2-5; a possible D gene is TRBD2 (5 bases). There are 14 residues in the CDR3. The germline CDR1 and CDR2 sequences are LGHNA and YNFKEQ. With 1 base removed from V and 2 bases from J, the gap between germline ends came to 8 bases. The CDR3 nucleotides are TGTGCCAGCAGCCAAGGTCAGCGGCAAGAGACCCAGTACTTC. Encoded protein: CASSQGQRQETQYF.

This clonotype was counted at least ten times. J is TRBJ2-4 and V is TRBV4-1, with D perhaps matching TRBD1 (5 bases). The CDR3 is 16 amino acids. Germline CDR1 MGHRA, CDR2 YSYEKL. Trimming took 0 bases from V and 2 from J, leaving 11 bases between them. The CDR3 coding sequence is TGCGCCAGCAGCCAAGAGAAGGGGTCACCCAAAAACATTCAGTACTTC. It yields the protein CASSQEKGSPKNIQYF.

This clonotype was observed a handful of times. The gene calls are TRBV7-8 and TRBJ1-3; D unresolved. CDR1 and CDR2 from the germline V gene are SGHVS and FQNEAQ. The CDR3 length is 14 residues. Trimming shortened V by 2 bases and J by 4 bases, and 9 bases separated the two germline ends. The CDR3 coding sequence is TGTGCCAGCAGCTTACAGCCATCCGGAAACACCATATATTTT. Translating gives CASSLQPSGNTIYF.

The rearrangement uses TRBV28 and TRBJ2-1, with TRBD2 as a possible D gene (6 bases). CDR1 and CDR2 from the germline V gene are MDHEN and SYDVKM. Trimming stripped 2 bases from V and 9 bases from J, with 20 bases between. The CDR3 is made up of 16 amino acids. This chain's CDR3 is CASSLLPGLNLGEQFF. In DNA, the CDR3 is TGTGCCAGCAGTTTACTGCCGGGACTCAATCTCGGTGAGCAGTTCTTC.

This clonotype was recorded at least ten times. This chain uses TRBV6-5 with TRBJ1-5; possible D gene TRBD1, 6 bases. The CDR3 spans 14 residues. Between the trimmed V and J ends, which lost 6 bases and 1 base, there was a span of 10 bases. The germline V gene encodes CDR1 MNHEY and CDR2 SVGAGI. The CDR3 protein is CASSSGQSNQPQHF. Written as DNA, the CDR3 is TGTGCCAGCAGCTCGGGACAAAGCAATCAGCCCCAGCATTTT.

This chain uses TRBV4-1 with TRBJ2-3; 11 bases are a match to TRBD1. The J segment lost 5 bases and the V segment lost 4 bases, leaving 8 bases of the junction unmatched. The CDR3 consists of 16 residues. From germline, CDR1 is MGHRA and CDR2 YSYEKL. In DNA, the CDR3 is TGCGCCAGCAGCCCGGCCGGGACAGGGGGAAGAGATACGCAGTATTTT. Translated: CASSPAGTGGRDTQYF.

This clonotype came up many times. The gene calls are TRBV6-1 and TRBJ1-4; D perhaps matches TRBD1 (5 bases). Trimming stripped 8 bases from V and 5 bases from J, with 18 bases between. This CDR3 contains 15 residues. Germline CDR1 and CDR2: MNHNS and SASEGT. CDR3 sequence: CASQFQRDWNEKLFF. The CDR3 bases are TGTGCCAGCCAATTCCAGCGGGACTGGAATGAAAAACTGTTTTTT.

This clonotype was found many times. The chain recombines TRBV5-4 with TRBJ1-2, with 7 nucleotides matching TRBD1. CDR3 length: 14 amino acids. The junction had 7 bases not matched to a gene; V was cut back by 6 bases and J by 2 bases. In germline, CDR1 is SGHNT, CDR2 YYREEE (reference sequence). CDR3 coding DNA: TGTGCCAGCACCTCACCGGGACAGAACTATGGCTACACCTTC. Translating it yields CASTSPGQNYGYTF.

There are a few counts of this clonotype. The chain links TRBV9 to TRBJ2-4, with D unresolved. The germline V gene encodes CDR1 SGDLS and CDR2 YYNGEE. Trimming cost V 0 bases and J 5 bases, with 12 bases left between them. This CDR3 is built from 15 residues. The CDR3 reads CASSVAVNVQNIQYF. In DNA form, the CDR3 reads TGTGCCAGCAGCGTAGCCGTGAACGTTCAAAACATTCAGTACTTC. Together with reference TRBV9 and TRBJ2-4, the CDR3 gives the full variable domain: DSGVTQTPKHLITATGQRVTLRCSPRSGDLSVYWYQQSLDQGLQFLIQYYNGEERAKGNILERFSAQQFPDLHSELNLSSLELGDSALYFCASSVAVNVQNIQYFGAGTRLSVL.

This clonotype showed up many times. As DNA, the CDR3 is TGTGCCAGCTCACCATTCACGGGAACTAATGAAAAACTGTTTTTT. This translates into CASSPFTGTNEKLFF. The chain uses TRBV18 and TRBJ1-4; D is undetermined. With 2 bases removed from V and 1 base from J, the gap between germline ends came to 8 bases. This CDR3 has 15 residues. Germline values: CDR1 KGHSH, CDR2 LQKENI.

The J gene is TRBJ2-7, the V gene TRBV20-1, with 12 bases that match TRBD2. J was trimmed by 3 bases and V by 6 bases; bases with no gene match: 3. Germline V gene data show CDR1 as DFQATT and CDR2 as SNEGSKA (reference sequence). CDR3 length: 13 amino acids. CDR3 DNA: TGCAGTGCCGGACTAGCGGGGCACTACGAGCAGTACTTC. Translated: CSAGLAGHYEQYF.

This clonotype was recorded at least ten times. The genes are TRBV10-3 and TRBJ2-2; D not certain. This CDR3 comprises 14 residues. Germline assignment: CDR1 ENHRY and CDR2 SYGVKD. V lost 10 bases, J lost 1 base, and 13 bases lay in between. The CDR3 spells CATRLLGNTGELFF. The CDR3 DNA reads TGTGCCACTCGACTCCTGGGGAACACCGGGGAGCTGTTTTTT.

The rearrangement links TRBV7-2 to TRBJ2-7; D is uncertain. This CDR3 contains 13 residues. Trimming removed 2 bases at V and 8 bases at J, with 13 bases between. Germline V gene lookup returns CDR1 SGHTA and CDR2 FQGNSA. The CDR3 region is CASSLLSVHKQYF. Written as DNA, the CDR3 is TGTGCCAGCAGCTTACTTTCAGTCCACAAGCAGTACTTC.